This entry lists 2 T cell receptor beta chains sequenced from one sample in a study of shared clonotypes between healthy human individuals. The method was immunoSEQ multiplex PCR; TCRdb's version includes in-frame clones alone and lacks a portion of them. This table has hundreds of thousands of clones, around 96% appearing once. Terminally differentiated effector memory CD45RA+ cells were excluded by CCR7 positive selection of CD45RO-negative cells. Material for sequencing was naive CD8+ T cells sorted from blood. Every receptor here comes from a woman aged 25-40 years in good health.

This clone was seen only once. CDR3 residues: CASGRQEAYGYTF. The CDR3 nucleotides read TGTGCCAGCGGTCGCCAGGAGGCCTATGGCTACACCTTC. The chain recombines TRBV5-6 with TRBJ1-2, with D hard to call. The V gene lost 7 bases and the J gene lost 4 bases, with 14 bases spanning the gap. The CDR3 extends over 13 amino acids. Germline CDR1 reads SGHDT; CDR2 reads YYEEEE. Combining the CDR3 with reference TRBV5-6 and TRBJ1-2 gives the whole variable domain DAGVTQSPTHLIKTRGQQVTLRCSPKSGHDTVSWYQQALGQGPQFIFQYYEEEERQRGNFPDRFSGHQFPNYSSELNVNALLLGDSALYLCASGRQEAYGYTFGSGTRLTVV.

The chain is built from TRBV9 and TRBJ1-2; TRBD1 aligns across 8 bases. Germline-derived CDR1 and CDR2 are SGDLS and YYNGEE. The CDR3 is made up of 15 amino acids. V was pared by 3 bases and J by 4 bases, with 8 bases of the junction left unmatched. The CDR3 nucleotides are TGTGCCAGCAGCGGGCCTCAGGGGGCAGGCTATGGCTACACCTTC. It specifies CASSGPQGAGYGYTF.